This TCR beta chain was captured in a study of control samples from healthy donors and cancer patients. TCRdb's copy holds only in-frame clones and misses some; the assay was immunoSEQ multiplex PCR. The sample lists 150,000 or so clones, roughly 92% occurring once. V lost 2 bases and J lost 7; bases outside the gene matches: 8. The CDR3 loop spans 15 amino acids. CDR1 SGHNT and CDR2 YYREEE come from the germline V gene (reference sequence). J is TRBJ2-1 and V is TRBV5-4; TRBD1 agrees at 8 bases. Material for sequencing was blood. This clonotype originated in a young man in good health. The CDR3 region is CASSFPGGARNEQFF. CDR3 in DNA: TGTGCCAGCAGCTTCCCAGGGGGCGCGCGGAATGAGCAGTTCTTC.